Listed below are T cell receptor beta chains from one sample, sequenced in a study of cytomegalovirus exposure and HLA in healthy donors. Measured with immunoSEQ multiplex PCR; TCRdb has only the in-frame clones, and not every one. Among about 150,000 clones listed, 75% to 90% were seen once. Input material: PBMCs. The receptors come from a man aged 18-30 years in good health and CMV-seropositive. CDR3s include the opening cysteine and the closing phenylalanine or tryptophan. A D gene is named only where the DNA matches it firmly. The listing skips clone size in some rows; elsewhere it reads once, few, many or a size class.

j_call v_call clone_size d_call cdr3_aa cdr3_nt
TRBJ1-3 TRBV19 - - CASSSPGNSASGNTIYF TGTGCCAGTAGTTCACCCGGGAATTCGGCCTCTGGAAACACCATATATTTT
TRBJ2-7 TRBV5-6 - TRBD1 CASSFRDRGEQYF TGTGCCAGCAGCTTCCGGGACAGGGGCGAGCAGTACTTC
TRBJ2-7 TRBV19 - TRBD1 CASSLTGDSYEQYF TGTGCCAGTAGCCTGACAGGGGACTCCTACGAGCAGTACTTC
TRBJ2-7 TRBV6-5 once TRBD1 CASRLDRGTLDEQYF TGTGCCAGCAGACTCGACAGGGGCACGTTAGACGAGCAGTACTTC
TRBJ1-3 TRBV7-9 - TRBD1 CASRGTGAGNTIYF TGTGCCAGCAGAGGGACAGGGGCTGGAAACACCATATATTTT
TRBJ2-1 TRBV4-2 - TRBD1 CASSLDLRDRGNNEQFF TGTGCCAGCAGCCTTGACCTCCGGGACAGGGGCAACAATGAGCAGTTCTTC
TRBJ1-5 TRBV18 - - CASSLSGQSQPQHF TGTGCCAGCTCACTCTCCGGACAGTCTCAGCCCCAGCATTTT
TRBJ1-1 TRBV5-1 - TRBD1 CASSPDRGRAFF TGCGCCAGCAGCCCGGACAGGGGGCGAGCTTTCTTT
TRBJ1-5 TRBV30 - TRBD1 CAWTHGQGVQPQHF TGTGCCTGGACTCATGGGCAGGGGGTTCAGCCCCAGCATTTT
TRBJ2-1 TRBV19 few TRBD1 CASSWDRAYNEQFF TGTGCCAGTAGTTGGGACAGGGCCTACAATGAGCAGTTCTTC
TRBJ1-5 TRBV19 - - CASSVDSINQPQHF TGTGCCAGTAGTGTGGACAGTATCAATCAGCCCCAGCATTTT
TRBJ2-7 TRBV4-3 - TRBD2 CASSQWSGSYEQYF TGCGCCAGCAGCCAATGGAGCGGGAGTTACGAGCAGTACTTC
TRBJ1-5 TRBV19 - TRBD1 CASSSRQGTQPQHF TGTGCCAGTAGTTCCCGACAGGGAACACAGCCCCAGCATTTT
TRBJ2-7 TRBV5-1 once TRBD1 CASRGQGKDEQYF TGCGCCAGCAGGGGACAGGGGAAGGACGAGCAGTACTTC
TRBJ1-1 TRBV6-6 - - CASSLRDTSTEAFF TGTGCCAGCAGTCTCCGGGACACCTCCACTGAAGCTTTCTTT
TRBJ2-7 TRBV7-2 - - CASSLGPSYEQYF TGTGCCAGCAGCCTAGGGCCCTCCTACGAGCAGTACTTC
TRBJ1-2 TRBV7-9 - - CASSLFRGVVVNGYTF TGTGCCAGCAGCTTATTCAGAGGAGTAGTGGTTAATGGCTACACCTTC
TRBJ1-5 TRBV4-1 - - CASSHGDRGQPQHF TGCGCCAGCAGCCATGGGGACCGGGGGCAGCCCCAGCATTTT
TRBJ1-1 TRBV7-2 once - CASSLATGEGRAFF TGTGCCAGCAGCTTGGCGACAGGAGAGGGTAGAGCTTTCTTT
TRBJ2-7 TRBV4-3 - - CASSQGFGRSEQYF TGCGCCAGCAGCCAAGGATTTGGCAGAAGTGAGCAGTACTTC
TRBJ2-1 TRBV19 - - CARPLRSTQVDEQFF TGTGCCAGGCCCCTTCGGTCGACCCAGGTGGATGAGCAGTTCTTC
TRBJ2-2 TRBV6-5 few TRBD2 CASSYGTSGFTGELFF TGTGCCAGCAGTTACGGGACTAGCGGGTTCACCGGGGAGCTGTTTTTT
TRBJ2-7 TRBV28 - TRBD2 CASSLTSGEQYF TGTGCCAGCAGTTTGACTAGCGGAGAGCAGTACTTC
TRBJ1-2 TRBV13 - - CASSLPGNYGYTF TGTGCCAGCAGCTTACCGGGTAACTATGGCTACACCTTC
TRBJ2-1 TRBV6-1 - - CASSVTEEGNEQFF TGTGCCAGCAGTGTAACAGAAGAGGGCAATGAGCAGTTCTTC
TRBJ2-7 TRBV19 - TRBD1 CASSTAAGGIYEQYF TGTGCCAGTAGTACCGCGGCAGGGGGCATCTACGAGCAGTACTTC
TRBJ2-7 TRBV5-4 - - CASSLVPGSEQYF TGTGCCAGCAGCTTGGTCCCGGGTAGCGAGCAGTACTTC
TRBJ2-1 TRBV6-5 once - CASSYEVGGPYNEQFF TGTGCCAGCAGTTACGAAGTGGGGGGGCCCTACAATGAGCAGTTCTTC
TRBJ2-7 TRBV2 - TRBD2 CASSGTGLAVYEQYF TGTGCCAGCAGTGGAACGGGACTAGCGGTCTACGAGCAGTACTTC
TRBJ1-2 TRBV6-1 once - CASNGQEAAHRGYTF TGTGCCAGCAACGGCCAAGAGGCAGCTCATCGTGGCTACACCTTC
TRBJ2-7 TRBV5-4 - - CASSRRGNNEQYF TGTGCCAGCAGCCGCCGGGGTAACAACGAGCAGTACTTC
TRBJ2-5 TRBV14 - TRBD2 CASSERLAGDWKTQYF TGTGCCAGCAGTGAGAGACTAGCGGGGGACTGGAAGACCCAGTACTTC
TRBJ2-7 TRBV7-9 few - CASSILAGAISYEQYF TGTGCCAGCAGCATTCTGGCAGGGGCTATCAGCTACGAGCAGTACTTC
TRBJ1-4 TRBV6-1 - - CASSLQLNREKLFF TGTGCCAGCAGCCTACAGCTAAACCGAGAAAAACTGTTTTTT
TRBJ1-4 TRBV2 - TRBD1 CASSRRQGTNEKLFF TGTGCCAGCAGTCGAAGACAGGGAACTAATGAAAAACTGTTTTTT
TRBJ1-5 TRBV5-8 - - CASSLDPLRIQPQHF TGTGCCAGCAGCTTGGATCCCCTGAGGATTCAGCCCCAGCATTTT
TRBJ1-2 TRBV10-3 - TRBD1 CAISEGGSDHGYTF TGTGCCATCAGTGAAGGGGGCAGTGATCATGGCTACACCTTC
TRBJ2-1 TRBV19 - TRBD1 CASSRRQGGEQFF TGTGCCAGTAGTCGAAGACAGGGGGGTGAGCAGTTCTTC
TRBJ2-7 TRBV29-1 - TRBD1 CSVEYDRGYEQYF TGCAGCGTTGAATATGACAGGGGCTACGAGCAGTACTTC
TRBJ2-7 TRBV23-1 once TRBD2 CASSQPPLLAGGLADEQYF TGCGCCAGCAGTCAGCCCCCACTCTTAGCGGGAGGACTAGCGGACGAGCAGTACTTC
TRBJ2-3 TRBV27 - - CASSYTGTTDTQYF TGTGCCAGCAGTTACACAGGGACCACAGATACGCAGTATTTT
TRBJ1-1 TRBV6-6 - TRBD1 CASSYSRQGTAFF TGTGCCAGCAGTTACTCAAGACAGGGTACCGCTTTCTTT
TRBJ1-2 TRBV7-2 - - CASSLPGEALEVGGYTF TGTGCCAGCAGCTTACCTGGCGAGGCCTTGGAAGTTGGTGGCTACACCTTC
TRBJ1-2 TRBV9 - TRBD1 CASSGKQGNYGYTF TGTGCCAGCAGCGGGAAACAGGGGAACTATGGCTACACCTTC
TRBJ1-6 TRBV7-2 few TRBD1 CASSSGQGGRGSPLHF TGTGCCAGCAGCTCGGGACAGGGGGGACGGGGGTCACCCCTCCACTTT
TRBJ2-2 TRBV29-1 - TRBD2 CSAGTSGRAGQYTGELFF TGCAGCGCCGGGACTAGCGGGAGGGCCGGGCAGTACACCGGGGAGCTGTTTTTT
TRBJ2-3 TRBV5-6 - - CASSLGTSTDTQYF TGTGCCAGCAGCTTGGGGACTAGCACAGATACGCAGTATTTT
TRBJ2-3 TRBV2 - TRBD2 CASRPLAGGRRDTQYF TGTGCCAGCAGGCCGCTAGCGGGGGGTCGGCGGGATACGCAGTATTTT
TRBJ2-1 TRBV29-1 - - CSAFSSDGSYNEQFF TGCAGCGCCTTCTCTAGCGATGGCTCCTACAATGAGCAGTTCTTC
TRBJ2-1 TRBV13 - TRBD2 CASSPNPGLAGGGSYNEQFF TGTGCCAGCAGCCCAAACCCGGGGCTAGCGGGGGGAGGCTCCTACAATGAGCAGTTCTTC
TRBJ1-1 TRBV7-3 few - CASSQPGLNTEAFF TGTGCCAGCAGCCAACCAGGGTTGAACACTGAAGCTTTCTTT
TRBJ2-3 TRBV27 - - CASSLRQAHTQYF TGTGCCAGCAGTTTACGACAGGCCCATACGCAGTATTTT
TRBJ2-1 TRBV27 - - CASSSTAPGLTGFGADEQFF TGTGCCAGCAGTTCCACAGCGCCGGGACTAACAGGGTTCGGGGCGGATGAGCAGTTCTTC
TRBJ1-2 TRBV5-1 - TRBD1 CASSPGTDNYGYTF TGCGCCAGCAGCCCCGGGACAGATAACTATGGCTACACCTTC